This TCR beta chain was observed in a study of T cell responses to AZD1222 COVID-19 vaccine. The method was immunoSEQ multiplex PCR; TCRdb's version includes in-frame clones alone and lacks a portion of them. The sample contains around 160,000 clones, about 89% of which appear only once. Per germline, CDR1 MNHEY and CDR2 SVGAGI. The CDR3 covers 15 residues. V lost 0 bases to trimming and J lost 7 bases, with 15 bases between them. The J gene is TRBJ1-2, the V gene TRBV6-5, with TRBD1 as a possible D gene (5 bases). Source: peripheral blood, taken on day 0 of MenACWY control vaccination. This receptor was taken from an adult in good health. The CDR3 region has the DNA TGTGCCAGCAGTTACTCGCACAGGCTTCGAAGTGGCTACACCTTC. This encodes CASSYSHRLRSGYTF.